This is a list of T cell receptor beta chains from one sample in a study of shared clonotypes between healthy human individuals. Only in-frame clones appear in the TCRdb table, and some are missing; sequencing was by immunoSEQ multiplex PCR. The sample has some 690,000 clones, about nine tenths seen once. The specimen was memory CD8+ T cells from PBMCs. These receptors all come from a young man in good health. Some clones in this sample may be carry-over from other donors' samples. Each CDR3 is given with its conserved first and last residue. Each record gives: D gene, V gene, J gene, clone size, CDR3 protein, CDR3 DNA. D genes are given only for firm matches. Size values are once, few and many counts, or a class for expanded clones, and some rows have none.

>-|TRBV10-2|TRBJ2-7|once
CASSEVRLTYEQYF
TGCGCCAGCAGTGAAGTAAGGCTAACCTACGAGCAGTACTTC
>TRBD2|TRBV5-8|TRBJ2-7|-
CASSPGLVRSYEQYF
TGTGCCAGCAGCCCGGGACTAGTCAGATCCTACGAGCAGTACTTC
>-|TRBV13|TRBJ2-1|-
CASSTRNEQFF
TGTGCCAGCTCGACGCGAAATGAGCAGTTCTTC
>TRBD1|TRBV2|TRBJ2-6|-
CARKDRSGSGANVLTF
TGTGCCAGGAAGGACAGGTCCGGCTCTGGGGCCAACGTCCTGACTTTC
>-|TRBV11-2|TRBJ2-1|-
CASTYRDLYNEQFF
TGTGCCAGCACCTACCGGGACCTCTACAATGAGCAGTTCTTC
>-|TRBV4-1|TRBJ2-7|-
CASSQGTQVSYEQYF
TGCGCCAGCAGCCAGGGTACACAGGTCTCCTACGAGCAGTACTTC
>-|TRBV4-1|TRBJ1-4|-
CASSRPEEANEKLFF
TGCGCCAGCAGCCGCCCGGAGGAGGCTAATGAAAAACTGTTTTTT
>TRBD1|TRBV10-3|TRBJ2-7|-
CAISHPPGQGYEQYF
TGTGCCATCAGCCATCCCCCGGGACAGGGGTACGAGCAGTACTTC
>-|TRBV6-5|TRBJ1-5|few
CASSAGLNQPQHF
TGTGCCAGCAGTGCGGGCCTTAATCAGCCCCAGCATTTT
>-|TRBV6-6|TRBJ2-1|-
CASNLEGSSYNEQFF
TGTGCCAGCAATTTGGAGGGCAGCTCCTACAATGAGCAGTTCTTC
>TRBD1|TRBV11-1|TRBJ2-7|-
CASSFGTGGAKGTYEQYF
TGTGCCAGCAGCTTTGGGACAGGGGGCGCAAAGGGTACCTACGAGCAGTACTTC
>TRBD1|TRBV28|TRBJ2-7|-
CASSLFGTGAAYEQYF
TGTGCCAGCAGTTTATTTGGGACAGGAGCGGCCTACGAGCAGTACTTC
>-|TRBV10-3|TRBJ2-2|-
CATMGLRDAWGGGELFF
TGTGCCACCATGGGCCTTCGCGATGCCTGGGGAGGCGGGGAGCTGTTTTTT
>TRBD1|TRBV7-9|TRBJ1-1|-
CASSPGTGLLLAMNTEAFF
TGTGCCAGCAGCCCCGGGACAGGGTTACTTTTGGCTATGAACACTGAAGCTTTCTTT
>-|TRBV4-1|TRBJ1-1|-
CASSLGRNTEAFF
TGCGCCAGCAGCCTAGGACGGAACACTGAAGCTTTCTTT
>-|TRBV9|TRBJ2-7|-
CASSVGGSSYEQYF
TGTGCCAGCAGCGTAGGAGGATCTTCCTACGAGCAGTACTTC
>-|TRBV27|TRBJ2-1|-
CASSLTRAYNEQFF
TGTGCCAGCAGTTTAACACGGGCCTACAATGAGCAGTTCTTC
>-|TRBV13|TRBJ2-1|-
CASTQGSPEQFF
TGTGCCAGCACCCAGGGATCCCCTGAGCAGTTCTTC
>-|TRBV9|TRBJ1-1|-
CASSLGGGTEAFF
TGTGCCAGCAGCCTCGGAGGGGGCACTGAAGCTTTCTTT
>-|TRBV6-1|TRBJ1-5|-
CASSEGRGRDSNQPQHF
TGTGCCAGCAGTGAAGGGAGGGGCAGGGATAGCAATCAGCCCCAGCATTTT
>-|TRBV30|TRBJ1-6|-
CAWSPLAGVAPLHF
TGTGCCTGGAGCCCGCTCGCGGGGGTGGCACCCCTCCACTTT
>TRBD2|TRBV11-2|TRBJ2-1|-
CASTQRGDNEQFF
TGTGCCAGCACACAGCGGGGAGACAATGAGCAGTTCTTC
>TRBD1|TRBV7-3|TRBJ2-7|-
CASSFSTAGTGDTYEQYF
TGTGCCAGCAGCTTCTCCACCGCCGGAACAGGGGACACCTACGAGCAGTACTTC
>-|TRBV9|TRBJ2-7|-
CASSVGGVGYEQYF
TGTGCCAGCAGCGTAGGGGGTGTCGGCTACGAGCAGTACTTC
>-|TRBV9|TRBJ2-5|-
CASSVGGPGETQYF
TGTGCCAGCAGCGTAGGAGGGCCCGGGGAGACCCAGTACTTC
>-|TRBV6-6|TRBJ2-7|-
CASSYPAGPGYEQYF
TGTGCCAGCAGTTACCCTGCCGGTCCGGGCTACGAGCAGTACTTC
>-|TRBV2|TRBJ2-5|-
CASGRGRLLEQTQYF
TGTGCCAGCGGGAGAGGGCGATTGTTGGAACAGACCCAGTACTTC
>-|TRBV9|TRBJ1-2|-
CASSVGEKGDWYGYTF
TGTGCCAGCAGCGTGGGTGAAAAGGGGGACTGGTATGGCTACACCTTC
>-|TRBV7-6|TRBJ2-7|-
CASSLGADSYEQYF
TGTGCCAGCAGCTTAGGGGCGGACTCCTACGAGCAGTACTTC
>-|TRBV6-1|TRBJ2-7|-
CASSEARFYEQYF
TGTGCCAGCAGTGAAGCGCGCTTTTACGAGCAGTACTTC
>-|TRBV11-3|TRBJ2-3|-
CASSPRGTLDTDTQYF
TGTGCCAGCAGCCCCCGCGGGACGCTCGACACAGATACGCAGTATTTT
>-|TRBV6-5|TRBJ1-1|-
CASSYHLEGLITEAFF
TGTGCCAGCAGTTACCACCTGGAGGGGCTGATCACTGAAGCTTTCTTT
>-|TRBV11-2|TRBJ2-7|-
CASSPIGRPSYEQYF
TGTGCCAGCAGCCCGATTGGTCGGCCCTCCTACGAGCAGTACTTC
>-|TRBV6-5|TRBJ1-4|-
CASSYRARNEKLFF
TGTGCCAGCAGTTACAGGGCCAGAAATGAAAAACTGTTTTTT
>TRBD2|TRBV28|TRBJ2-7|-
CASSVTGTSDEQYF
TGTGCCAGCAGTGTAACCGGGACTAGCGACGAGCAGTACTTC
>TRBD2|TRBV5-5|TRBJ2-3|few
CASSLETSEADTQYF
TGTGCCAGCAGCTTGGAGACTAGCGAGGCAGATACGCAGTATTTT
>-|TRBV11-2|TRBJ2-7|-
CASSLGPVGGFEQYF
TGTGCCAGCAGCTTAGGCCCCGTCGGAGGGTTCGAGCAGTACTTC
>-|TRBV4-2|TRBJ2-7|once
CASSQEGLSAAYEQYF
TGTGCCAGCAGCCAAGAAGGACTATCCGCCGCCTACGAGCAGTACTTC
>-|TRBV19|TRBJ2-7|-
CASSVGPFRLEQYF
TGTGCCAGTAGTGTAGGGCCCTTTCGGCTCGAGCAGTACTTC
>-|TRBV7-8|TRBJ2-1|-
CASSGTASYEQFF
TGTGCCAGCAGCGGGACTGCGTCCTATGAGCAGTTCTTC
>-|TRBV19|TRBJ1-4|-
CASSTEQYREKLFF
TGTGCCAGTAGTACCGAACAGTACCGTGAAAAACTGTTTTTT
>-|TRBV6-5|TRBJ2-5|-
CASSPPEGPQETQYF
TGTGCCAGCAGCCCACCGGAGGGGCCACAAGAGACCCAGTACTTC
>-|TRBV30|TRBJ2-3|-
CAWSLGGTQYF
TGTGCCTGGAGTCTAGGAGGAACGCAGTATTTT
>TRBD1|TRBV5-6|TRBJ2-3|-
CASSLSPGGAGTDTQYF
TGTGCCAGCAGCTTGAGTCCAGGGGGCGCGGGGACAGATACGCAGTATTTT
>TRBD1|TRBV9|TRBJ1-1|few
CASSATGDEAFF
TGTGCCAGCAGCGCTACAGGGGATGAAGCTTTCTTT
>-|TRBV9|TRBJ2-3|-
CASSVAPSRGDTQYF
TGTGCCAGCAGCGTAGCCCCCTCTAGGGGAGATACGCAGTATTTT